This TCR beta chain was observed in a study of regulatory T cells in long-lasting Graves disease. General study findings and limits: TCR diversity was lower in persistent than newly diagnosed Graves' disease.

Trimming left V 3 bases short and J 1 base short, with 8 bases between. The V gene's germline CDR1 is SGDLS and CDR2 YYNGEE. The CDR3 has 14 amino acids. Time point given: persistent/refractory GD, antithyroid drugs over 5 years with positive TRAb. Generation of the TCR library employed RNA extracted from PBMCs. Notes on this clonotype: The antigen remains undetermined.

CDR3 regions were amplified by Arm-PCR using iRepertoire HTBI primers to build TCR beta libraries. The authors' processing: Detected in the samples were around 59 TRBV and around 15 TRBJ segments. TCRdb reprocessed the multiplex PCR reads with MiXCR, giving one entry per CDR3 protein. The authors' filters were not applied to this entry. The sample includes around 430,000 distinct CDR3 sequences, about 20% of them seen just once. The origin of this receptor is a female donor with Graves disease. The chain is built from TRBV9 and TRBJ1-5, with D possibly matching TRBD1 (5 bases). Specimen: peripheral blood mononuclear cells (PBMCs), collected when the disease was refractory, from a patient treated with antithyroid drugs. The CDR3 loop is CASSGRDSNQPQHF. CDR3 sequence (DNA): TGTGCCAGCAGCGGCCGGGACAGCAATCAGCCCCAGCATTTT.